These T cell receptor beta chains were read from a single sample in a study of shared clonotypes between healthy human individuals. Method: immunoSEQ multiplex PCR; TCRdb's copy keeps in-frame clones and lacks some. The profile shows about 2.4 million clones, just over 90% of them singletons. Sequencing was done on a sample of naive CD4+ T cells sorted from blood. Receptors originate from a man younger than 35 in good health. Each CDR3 is given with its conserved first and last residue. A D gene is named only where the DNA matches it firmly. Only part of the rows carry a size: once, few, many, or a class if the clone is expanded.

TRBV10-3	NA	TRBJ1-1	NA	12	TGTGCCAGTGGACGGATGAACACTGAAGCTTTCTTT	CASGRMNTEAFF
TRBV11-2	NA	TRBJ2-7	TRBD1	17	TGTGCCAGCAGCTCGTCGCCCGGGACAGGGACTCTCTACGAGCAGTACTTC	CASSSSPGTGTLYEQYF
TRBV11-2	once	TRBJ2-5	NA	16	TGTGCCAGCAGCCGCACCTATGGCAGGGACCGAGAGACCCAGTACTTC	CASSRTYGRDRETQYF
TRBV19	NA	TRBJ2-7	NA	16	TGTGCCAGTAGTATGGACGCGATCGGCGCAACCTACGAGCAGTACTTC	CASSMDAIGATYEQYF
TRBV15	once	TRBJ1-2	NA	14	TGTGCCACCAGCAGAGGGGGGCCGGGGATCGGCTACACCTTC	CATSRGGPGIGYTF
TRBV27	NA	TRBJ1-2	NA	12	TGTGCCAGCAGTTTAAGGGGTGATGGCTACACCTTC	CASSLRGDGYTF
TRBV30	NA	TRBJ2-3	NA	14	TGTGCCTGGAGTATGGGGGAGGTCGGGGATACGCAGTATTTT	CAWSMGEVGDTQYF
TRBV5-1	NA	TRBJ2-7	NA	14	TGCGCCAGCAGCTATGGACAGCCCCTCTACGAGCAGTACTTC	CASSYGQPLYEQYF
TRBV6-5	once	TRBJ1-5	NA	15	TGTGCCAGCGGTCCCGCCCGGGATAGCAATCAGCCCCAGCATTTT	CASGPARDSNQPQHF
TRBV5-1	NA	TRBJ2-3	TRBD1	16	TGCGCCAGCAGCCCCTGGACAGGAGGAAGCACAGATACGCAGTATTTT	CASSPWTGGSTDTQYF
TRBV30	NA	TRBJ2-1	TRBD2	15	TGTGCCTGGACTGGCGGGGGGGAATCCTACAATGAGCAGTTCTTC	CAWTGGGESYNEQFF
TRBV7-2	NA	TRBJ1-2	NA	14	TGTGCCAGCAGCTTTTCGGACGAGATATATGGCTACACCTTC	CASSFSDEIYGYTF
TRBV28	NA	TRBJ2-3	TRBD2	13	TGTGCCAGCAGTTGGGGAGGGGCAGATACGCAGTATTTT	CASSWGGADTQYF
TRBV5-1	NA	TRBJ2-1	TRBD2	15	TGCGCCACCTCCGGGGGGTCCACCTCCTACAATGAGCAGTTCTTC	CATSGGSTSYNEQFF
TRBV30	NA	TRBJ1-5	TRBD1	13	TGTGCCTGGAGTTCACAGGGGAATCAGCCCCAGCATTTT	CAWSSQGNQPQHF
TRBV4-1	NA	TRBJ2-5	NA	16	TGCGCCAGCAGCCAAGAGAAGGGGGGGACCCAAGAGACCCAGTACTTC	CASSQEKGGTQETQYF
TRBV7-2	NA	TRBJ2-1	NA	13	TGTGCCAGCAGCTTAGGGCAGGGCGGTGAGCAGTTCTTC	CASSLGQGGEQFF
TRBV5-6	NA	TRBJ1-1	NA	13	TGTGCCAGCAGTTTGAGGTCCGGGACTGAAGCTTTCTTT	CASSLRSGTEAFF
TRBV27	once	TRBJ1-6	NA	14	TGTGCCAGCAGTTTAGGGGGTTTGGGTTCACCCCTCCACTTT	CASSLGGLGSPLHF
TRBV28	NA	TRBJ1-5	NA	15	TGTGCCAGCAGTTTAGGGGTGAGCGGCAATCAGCCCCAGCATTTT	CASSLGVSGNQPQHF
TRBV7-2	NA	TRBJ2-5	NA	15	TGTGCCAGCAGCCCGGGCGTTACAGGCCAAGAGACCCAGTACTTC	CASSPGVTGQETQYF
TRBV28	NA	TRBJ2-7	NA	13	TGTGCCAGCAGTTCTCGTCCCCCCTACGAGCAGTACTTC	CASSSRPPYEQYF
TRBV6-1	NA	TRBJ1-1	NA	13	TGTGCCAGCAGGGCCCGGGGAAACACTGAAGCTTTCTTT	CASRARGNTEAFF
TRBV10-3	NA	TRBJ2-5	NA	14	TGTGCCATCAGTGAGTCACGGGACGGGCAGACCCAGTACTTC	CAISESRDGQTQYF
TRBV6-1	NA	TRBJ1-3	NA	14	TGTGCCAGCAGTGACGCCTTCTCTGGAAACACCATATATTTT	CASSDAFSGNTIYF
TRBV25-1	NA	TRBJ1-1	NA	17	TGTGCCAGCAGTGAATATATACAGGGCAGCATGAACACTGAAGCTTTCTTT	CASSEYIQGSMNTEAFF
TRBV6-5	NA	TRBJ1-1	NA	11	TGTGCCAGCAGGAAGAACACTGAAGCTTTCTTT	CASRKNTEAFF
TRBV4-1	once	TRBJ2-5	NA	15	TGCGCCAGCAGCCAAGGACACAGTGGTCAGGAGACCCAGTACTTC	CASSQGHSGQETQYF
TRBV11-3	NA	TRBJ2-3	NA	17	TGTGCCAGCAGCTTAGGACCTGGGGACACGAGCACAGATACGCAGTATTTT	CASSLGPGDTSTDTQYF
TRBV7-9	NA	TRBJ1-1	TRBD1	16	TGTGCCAGCAGCTTTGTAGACAGGGTAGTGAACACTGAAGCTTTCTTT	CASSFVDRVVNTEAFF
TRBV7-2	NA	TRBJ2-5	TRBD2	16	TGTGCCAGCAGCCCAAGGGGGGCGGGAGGGGCAGAGACCCAGTACTTC	CASSPRGAGGAETQYF
TRBV7-2	NA	TRBJ2-7	TRBD1	16	TGTGCCAGCAGCTTACGAGCCGGGACAGGAGCCTACGAGCAGTACTTC	CASSLRAGTGAYEQYF
TRBV5-1	NA	TRBJ2-5	TRBD1	16	TGCGCCAGCAGCTTGGGGACAGGGGCGGAAGGAGAGACCCAGTACTTC	CASSLGTGAEGETQYF
TRBV5-1	NA	TRBJ1-4	TRBD1	19	TGCGCCAGCAGCCCTGGGGGACAGCAACCATTTGCAACTAATGAAAAACTGTTTTTT	CASSPGGQQPFATNEKLFF
TRBV23-1	NA	TRBJ1-5	NA	16	TGCGCCAGCAGTCCGGGTATGCCCATACGCAATCAGCCCCAGCATTTT	CASSPGMPIRNQPQHF
TRBV11-2	NA	TRBJ1-5	NA	14	TGTGCCAGCAGCTTAGGGCCTGGCAATCAGCCCCAGCATTTT	CASSLGPGNQPQHF
TRBV5-1	NA	TRBJ2-5	NA	15	TGCGCCAGCAGCTTGGCCTTGACAGGCCAAGAGACCCAGTACTTC	CASSLALTGQETQYF
TRBV10-3	NA	TRBJ2-7	TRBD2	12	TGTGCCACCCGGACTAGCGCCTACGAGCAGTACTTC	CATRTSAYEQYF
TRBV7-2	once	TRBJ2-1	TRBD2	16	TGTGCCAGCAGCTTAGCTACAAGCGGGACTTACAATGAGCAGTTCTTC	CASSLATSGTYNEQFF
TRBV6-6	NA	TRBJ2-7	NA	16	TGTGCCAGCAGTTACCCCGGGGCGGTGGGGCCCTACGAGCAGTACTTC	CASSYPGAVGPYEQYF
TRBV7-9	NA	TRBJ1-2	TRBD1	16	TGTGCCAGCAGCTTAGCTCCGGGACAGGGGAGCTATGGCTACACCTTC	CASSLAPGQGSYGYTF
TRBV28	NA	TRBJ2-7	TRBD2	15	TGTGCCAGCAGCCCGACTAGCGGGGGGAAGTACGAGCAGTACTTC	CASSPTSGGKYEQYF
TRBV4-3	NA	TRBJ1-3	NA	13	TGCGCCAGCAGCCAAGAGCCCGGAAACACCATATATTTT	CASSQEPGNTIYF
TRBV7-9	few	TRBJ2-7	NA	15	TGTGCCAGCAGCCCGGAGCAAGCGGGTATCTACGAGCAGTACTTC	CASSPEQAGIYEQYF
TRBV30	NA	TRBJ1-4	NA	12	TGTGCCGGGCAGGGGCAGCATGAAAAACTGTTTTTT	CAGQGQHEKLFF
TRBV9	NA	TRBJ2-3	TRBD2	16	TGTGCCAGCAGCGTAGCGGTTAGCGGGGCCACAGATACGCAGTATTTT	CASSVAVSGATDTQYF
TRBV28	NA	TRBJ1-6	NA	12	TGTGCCAGCAGCTCACCCGGTTCACCCCTCCACTTT	CASSSPGSPLHF
TRBV18	NA	TRBJ2-7	NA	14	TGTGCCAGCTCACCAAGCGGGCGGAACTACGAGCAGTACTTC	CASSPSGRNYEQYF
TRBV4-3	NA	TRBJ2-5	TRBD2	19	TGCGCCAGCAGCCACCTCCCGCTAATTGGACTAGCGGGAGAGGAGACCCAGTACTTC	CASSHLPLIGLAGEETQYF
TRBV30	NA	TRBJ2-3	NA	12	TGTGCCTGGAGCCTAGGCACAGATACGCAGTATTTT	CAWSLGTDTQYF
TRBV5-1	NA	TRBJ2-7	TRBD1	15	TGCGCCAGCAGCACGGCCGGGACAGGGACGAACGAGCAGTACTTC	CASSTAGTGTNEQYF
TRBV5-1	NA	TRBJ2-2	NA	14	TGCGCCAGCACCTATTCCGGGGGCACCGGGGAGCTGTTTTTT	CASTYSGGTGELFF
TRBV5-1	NA	TRBJ1-1	TRBD1	14	TGCGCCAGCAGTCCCCGGACAGGGAGCACTGAAGCTTTCTTT	CASSPRTGSTEAFF
TRBV6-1	NA	TRBJ1-2	NA	14	TGTGCCAGCAGTGAACGGGAGGGGTCGGGTGGCTACACCTTC	CASSEREGSGGYTF
TRBV10-3	NA	TRBJ2-3	NA	13	TGTGCCACGGGACAGCGGGAGACAGATACGCAGTATTTT	CATGQRETDTQYF
TRBV1	NA	TRBJ2-1	NA	17	TGCACCAGCAGCCAAGATGTGCGGGAGGACCACTACAATGAGCAGTTCTTC	CTSSQDVREDHYNEQFF
TRBV7-8	NA	TRBJ1-4	NA	14	TGTGCCAGCAGCTTAGTCAGGGAGAGTGAAAAACTGTTTTTT	CASSLVRESEKLFF